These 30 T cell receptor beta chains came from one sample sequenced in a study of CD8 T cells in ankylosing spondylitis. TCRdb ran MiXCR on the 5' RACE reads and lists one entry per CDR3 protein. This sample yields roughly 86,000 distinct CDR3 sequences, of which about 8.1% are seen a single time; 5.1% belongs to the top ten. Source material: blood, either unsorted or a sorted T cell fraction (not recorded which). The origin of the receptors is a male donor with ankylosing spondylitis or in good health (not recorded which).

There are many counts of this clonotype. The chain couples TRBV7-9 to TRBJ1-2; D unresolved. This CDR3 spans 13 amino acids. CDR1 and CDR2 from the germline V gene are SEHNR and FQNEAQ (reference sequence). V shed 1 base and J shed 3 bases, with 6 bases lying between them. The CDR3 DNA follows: TGTGCCAGCAGCTTAGTTGGGTACTATGGCTACACCTTC. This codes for CASSLVGYYGYTF.

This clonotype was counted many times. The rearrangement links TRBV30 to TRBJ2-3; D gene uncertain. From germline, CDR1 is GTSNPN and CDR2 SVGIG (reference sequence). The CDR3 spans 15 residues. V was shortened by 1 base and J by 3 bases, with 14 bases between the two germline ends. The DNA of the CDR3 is TGTGCCTGGAGTGATAGAGCACGGGTGACAGATACGCAGTATTTT. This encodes CAWSDRARVTDTQYF.

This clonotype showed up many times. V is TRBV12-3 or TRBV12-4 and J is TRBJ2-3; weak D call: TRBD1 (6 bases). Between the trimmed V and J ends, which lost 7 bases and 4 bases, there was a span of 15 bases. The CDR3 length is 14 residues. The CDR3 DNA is TGTGCCAGCAACCCGGGACATGAGGCAGATACGCAGTATTTT. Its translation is CASNPGHEADTQYF.

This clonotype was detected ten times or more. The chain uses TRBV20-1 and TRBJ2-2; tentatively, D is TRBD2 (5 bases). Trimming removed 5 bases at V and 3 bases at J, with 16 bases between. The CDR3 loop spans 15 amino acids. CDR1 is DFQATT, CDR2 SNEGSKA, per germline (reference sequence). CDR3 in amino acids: CSAPVLGVDTGELFF. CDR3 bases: TGCAGTGCTCCAGTCCTCGGGGTAGACACCGGGGAGCTGTTTTTT.

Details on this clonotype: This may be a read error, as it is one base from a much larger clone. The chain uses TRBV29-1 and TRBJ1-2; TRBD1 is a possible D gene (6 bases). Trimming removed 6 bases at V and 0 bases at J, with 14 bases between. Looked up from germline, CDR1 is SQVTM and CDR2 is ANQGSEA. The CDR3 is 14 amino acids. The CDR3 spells CSVTGGVANYGYTF. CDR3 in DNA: TGCAGCGTGACAGGCGGGGTAGCTAACTATGGCTACACCTTC.

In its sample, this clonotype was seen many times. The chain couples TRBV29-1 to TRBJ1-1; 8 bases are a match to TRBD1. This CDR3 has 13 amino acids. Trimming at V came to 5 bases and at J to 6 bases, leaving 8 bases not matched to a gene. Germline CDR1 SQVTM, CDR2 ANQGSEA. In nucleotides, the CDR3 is TGCAGCGTTTTCAAGGACAGGGTGGCTGAAGCTTTCTTT. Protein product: CSVFKDRVAEAFF.

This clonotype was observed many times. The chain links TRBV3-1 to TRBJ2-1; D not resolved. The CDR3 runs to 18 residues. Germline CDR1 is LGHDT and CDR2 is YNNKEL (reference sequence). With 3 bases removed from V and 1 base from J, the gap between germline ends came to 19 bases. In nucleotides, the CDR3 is TGTGCCAGCAGCCAGGGCCCTCTCTACAGCTGGTCCTACAATGAGCAGTTCTTC. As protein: CASSQGPLYSWSYNEQFF.

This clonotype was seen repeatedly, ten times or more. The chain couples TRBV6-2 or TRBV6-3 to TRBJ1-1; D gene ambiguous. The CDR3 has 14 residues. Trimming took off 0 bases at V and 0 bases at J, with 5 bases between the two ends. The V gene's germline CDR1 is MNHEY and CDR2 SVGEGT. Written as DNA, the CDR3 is TGTGCCAGCAGTTACTCGAGGTTGAACACTGAAGCTTTCTTT. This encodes CASSYSRLNTEAFF.

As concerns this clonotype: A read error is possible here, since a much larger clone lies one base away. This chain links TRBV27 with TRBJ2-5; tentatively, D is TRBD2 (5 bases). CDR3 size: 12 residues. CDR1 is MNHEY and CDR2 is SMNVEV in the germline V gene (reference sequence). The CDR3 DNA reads TGTGCCAGCGGTCGAATGGGAGAGATCCAGTACTTC. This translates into CASGRMGEIQYF.

The CDR3 reads CASSPAGPDFNEKLFF. DNA for the CDR3: TGTGCCAGCAGTCCGGCAGGGCCCGACTTTAATGAAAAACTGTTTTTT. This chain joins TRBV27 and TRBJ1-4, with TRBD1 as a possible D gene (5 bases). Trimming removed 5 bases at V and 4 bases at J, with 17 bases between. The CDR3 has 16 amino acids. CDR1 MNHEY and CDR2 SMNVEV come from the germline V gene (reference sequence).

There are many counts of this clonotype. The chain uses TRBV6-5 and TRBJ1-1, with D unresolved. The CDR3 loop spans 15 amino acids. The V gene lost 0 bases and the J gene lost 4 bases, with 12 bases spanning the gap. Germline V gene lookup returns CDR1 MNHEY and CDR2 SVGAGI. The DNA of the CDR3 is TGTGCCAGCAGTTACTCAGCCAGGTTCGGCACTGAAGCTTTCTTT. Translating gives CASSYSARFGTEAFF.

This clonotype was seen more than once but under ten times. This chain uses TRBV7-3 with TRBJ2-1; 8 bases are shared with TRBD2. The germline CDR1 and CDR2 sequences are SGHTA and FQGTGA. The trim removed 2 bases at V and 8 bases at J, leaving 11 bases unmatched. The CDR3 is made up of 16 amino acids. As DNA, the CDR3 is TGTGCCAGCAGCTTACGGGGAGCGGGGGCTGAATATGAGCAGTTCTTC. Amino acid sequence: CASSLRGAGAEYEQFF.

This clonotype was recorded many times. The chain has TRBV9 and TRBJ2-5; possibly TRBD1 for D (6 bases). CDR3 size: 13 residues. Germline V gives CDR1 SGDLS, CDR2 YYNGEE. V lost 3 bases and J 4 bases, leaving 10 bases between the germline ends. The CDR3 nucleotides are TGTGCCAGCAGCGCGAACAGGGCAGAGACCCAGTACTTC. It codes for CASSANRAETQYF.

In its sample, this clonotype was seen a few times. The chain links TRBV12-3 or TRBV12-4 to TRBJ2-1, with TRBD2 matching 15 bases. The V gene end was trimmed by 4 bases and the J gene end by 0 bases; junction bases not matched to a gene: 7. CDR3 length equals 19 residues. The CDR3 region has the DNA TGTGCCAGCAGTTCGTCGGGACTAGCGGGGGGAAACTCCTACAATGAGCAGTTCTTC. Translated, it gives CASSSSGLAGGNSYNEQFF.

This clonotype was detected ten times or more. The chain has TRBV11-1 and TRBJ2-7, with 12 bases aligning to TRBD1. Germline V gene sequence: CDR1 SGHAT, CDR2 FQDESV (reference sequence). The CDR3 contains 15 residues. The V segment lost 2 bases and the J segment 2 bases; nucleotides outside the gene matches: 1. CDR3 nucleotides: TGTGCCAGCAGCTTAAGGGACAGGGGGCCCTACGAGCAGTACTTC. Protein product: CASSLRDRGPYEQYF.

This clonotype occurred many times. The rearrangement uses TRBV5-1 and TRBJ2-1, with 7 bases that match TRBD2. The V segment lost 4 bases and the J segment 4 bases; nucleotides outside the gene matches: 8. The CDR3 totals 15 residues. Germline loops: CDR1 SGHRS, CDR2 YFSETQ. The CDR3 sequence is CASSASSGGYNEQFF. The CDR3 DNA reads TGCGCCAGCAGCGCCTCTAGCGGAGGTTACAATGAGCAGTTCTTC.

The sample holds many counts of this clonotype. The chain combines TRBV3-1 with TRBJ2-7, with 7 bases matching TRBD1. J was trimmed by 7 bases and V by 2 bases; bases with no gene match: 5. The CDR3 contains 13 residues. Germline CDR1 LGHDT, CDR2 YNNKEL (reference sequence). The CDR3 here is CASSQTGVGEQYF. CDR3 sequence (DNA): TGTGCCAGCAGCCAAACAGGGGTTGGGGAGCAGTACTTC.

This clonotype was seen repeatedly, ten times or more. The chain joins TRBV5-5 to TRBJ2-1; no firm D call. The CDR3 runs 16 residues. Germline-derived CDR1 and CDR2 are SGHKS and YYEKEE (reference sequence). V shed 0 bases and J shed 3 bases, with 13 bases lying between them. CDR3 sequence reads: CASSLAPGPLYNEQFF. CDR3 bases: TGTGCCAGCAGCTTGGCCCCGGGTCCCCTCTACAATGAGCAGTTCTTC.

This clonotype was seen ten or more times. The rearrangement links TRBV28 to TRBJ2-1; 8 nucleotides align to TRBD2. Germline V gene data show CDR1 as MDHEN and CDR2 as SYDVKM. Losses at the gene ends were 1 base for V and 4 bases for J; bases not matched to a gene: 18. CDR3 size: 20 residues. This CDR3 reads CASSLFPAGVLGGSYNEQFF. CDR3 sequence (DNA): TGTGCCAGCAGTTTATTTCCAGCGGGGGTTCTCGGAGGATCTTACAATGAGCAGTTCTTC.

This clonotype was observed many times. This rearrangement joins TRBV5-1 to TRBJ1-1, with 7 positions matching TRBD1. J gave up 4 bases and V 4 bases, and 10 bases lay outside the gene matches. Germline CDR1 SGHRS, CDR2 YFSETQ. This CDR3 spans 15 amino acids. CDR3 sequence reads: CASSPVTGLGTEAFF. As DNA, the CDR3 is TGCGCCAGCAGCCCCGTGACAGGGCTGGGCACTGAAGCTTTCTTT.

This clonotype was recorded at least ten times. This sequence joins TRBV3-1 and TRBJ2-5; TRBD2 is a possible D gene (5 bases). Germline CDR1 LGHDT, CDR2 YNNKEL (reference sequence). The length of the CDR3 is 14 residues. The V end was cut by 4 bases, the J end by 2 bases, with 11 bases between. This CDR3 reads CASSPQTTQETQYF. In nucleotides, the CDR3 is TGTGCCAGCAGCCCCCAGACTACTCAAGAGACCCAGTACTTC.

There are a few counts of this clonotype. CDR3 region: CATRGLEPTGELFF. In DNA form, the CDR3 reads TGTGCCACAAGGGGGCTAGAGCCGACCGGGGAGCTGTTTTTT. The chain uses TRBV14 and TRBJ2-2; 7 bases are a match to TRBD1. Germline CDR1 SGHDN, CDR2 FVKESK. CDR3 length: 14 residues. V lost 10 bases to trimming and J lost 5 bases; unmatched junction nucleotides: 10.

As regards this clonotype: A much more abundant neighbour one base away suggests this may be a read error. CDR3 protein: CASSLDLYPYEQYF. The CDR3 DNA reads as TGTGCCAGCAGCTTAGATCTATACCCCTACGAGCAGTACTTC. The chain has TRBV13 and TRBJ2-7; D is undetermined. Germline CDR1 and CDR2: PRHDT and FYEKMQ (reference sequence). Trimming stripped 1 base from V and 2 bases from J, with 9 bases between. The CDR3 spans 14 residues.

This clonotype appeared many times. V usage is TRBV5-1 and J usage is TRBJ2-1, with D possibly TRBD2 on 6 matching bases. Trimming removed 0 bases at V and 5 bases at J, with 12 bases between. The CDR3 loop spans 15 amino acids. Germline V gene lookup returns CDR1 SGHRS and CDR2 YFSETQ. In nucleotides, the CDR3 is TGCGCCAGCAGCTTGGACTGGCGGGGCAACAATGAGCAGTTCTTC. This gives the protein CASSLDWRGNNEQFF.

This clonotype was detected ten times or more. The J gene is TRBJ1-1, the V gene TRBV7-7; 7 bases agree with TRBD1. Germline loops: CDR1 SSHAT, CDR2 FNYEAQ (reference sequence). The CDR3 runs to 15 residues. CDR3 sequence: CASRFDRVMNTEAFF. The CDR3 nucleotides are TGTGCTAGCCGCTTTGACAGGGTAATGAACACTGAAGCTTTCTTT.

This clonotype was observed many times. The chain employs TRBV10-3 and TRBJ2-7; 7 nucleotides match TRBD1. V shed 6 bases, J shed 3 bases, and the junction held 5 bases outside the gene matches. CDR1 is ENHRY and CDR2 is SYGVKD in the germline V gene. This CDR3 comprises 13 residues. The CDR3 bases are TGTGCCATCAGCACCGGGACAGTCTACGAGCAGTACTTC. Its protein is CAISTGTVYEQYF.

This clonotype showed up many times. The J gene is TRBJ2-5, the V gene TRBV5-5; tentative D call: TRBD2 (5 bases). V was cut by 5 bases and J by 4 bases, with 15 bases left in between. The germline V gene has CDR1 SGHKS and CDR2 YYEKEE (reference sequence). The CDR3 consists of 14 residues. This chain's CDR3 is CASRVDRAGETQYF. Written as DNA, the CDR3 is TGTGCCAGCAGGGTTGACCGGGCGGGAGAGACCCAGTACTTC.

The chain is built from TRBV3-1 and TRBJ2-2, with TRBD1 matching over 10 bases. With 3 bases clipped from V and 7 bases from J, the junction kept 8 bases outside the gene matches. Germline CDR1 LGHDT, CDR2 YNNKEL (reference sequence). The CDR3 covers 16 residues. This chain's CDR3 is CASSQLTGGSVGELFF. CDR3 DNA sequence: TGTGCCAGCAGCCAGCTGACAGGGGGCTCGGTCGGGGAGCTGTTTTTT.

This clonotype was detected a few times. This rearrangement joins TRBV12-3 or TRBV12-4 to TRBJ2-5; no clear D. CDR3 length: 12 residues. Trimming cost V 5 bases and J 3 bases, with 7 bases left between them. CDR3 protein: CASSPTKETQYF. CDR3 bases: TGTGCCAGCAGTCCAACGAAAGAGACCCAGTACTTC.

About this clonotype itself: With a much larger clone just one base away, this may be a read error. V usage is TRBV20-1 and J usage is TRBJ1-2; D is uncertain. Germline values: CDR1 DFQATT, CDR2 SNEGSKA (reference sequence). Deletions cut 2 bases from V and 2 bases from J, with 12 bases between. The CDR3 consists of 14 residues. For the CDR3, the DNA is TGCAGTGCTAGACCTTGGCACGGAAACTATGGCTACACCTTC. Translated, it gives CSARPWHGNYGYTF.